In its sample, the clone carrying this T cell receptor (beta chain) was seen once. Its antigen remains unknown. The data stem from a study of cytotoxic CD8 clonotypes in ibrutinib-treated CLL. In the study overall: Mean per-sample yields comprised about 280,000 productive templates and 80,000 to 100,000 productive rearrangements. Study results and limitations: Public clonotypes were uncommon and contracted or stayed stable on treatment. A rise in clonality was seen at ibrutinib response, and a fall back toward baseline was seen at progression. Investigators sampled sustained-remission and progressing patients at differing times.

With 4 bases removed from V and 4 bases from J, the gap between germline ends came to 5 bases. CDR3 length: 12 residues. Germline V gene lookup returns CDR1 SGHTA and CDR2 FQGNSA. TCRdb keeps only in-frame clones here, not all; method: immunoSEQ multiplex PCR. The repertoire holds 200,000 to 250,000 clones, with 60% to 75% as singletons. The receptor's source is a human donor with chronic lymphocytic leukemia. The chain has TRBV7-2 and TRBJ2-1; D not resolved. The source material was PBMCs, sampled after 24 months of ibrutinib treatment. The CDR3 protein is CASSSRYNEQFF. The CDR3 nucleotides are TGTGCCAGCAGCTCCCGGTACAATGAGCAGTTCTTC.